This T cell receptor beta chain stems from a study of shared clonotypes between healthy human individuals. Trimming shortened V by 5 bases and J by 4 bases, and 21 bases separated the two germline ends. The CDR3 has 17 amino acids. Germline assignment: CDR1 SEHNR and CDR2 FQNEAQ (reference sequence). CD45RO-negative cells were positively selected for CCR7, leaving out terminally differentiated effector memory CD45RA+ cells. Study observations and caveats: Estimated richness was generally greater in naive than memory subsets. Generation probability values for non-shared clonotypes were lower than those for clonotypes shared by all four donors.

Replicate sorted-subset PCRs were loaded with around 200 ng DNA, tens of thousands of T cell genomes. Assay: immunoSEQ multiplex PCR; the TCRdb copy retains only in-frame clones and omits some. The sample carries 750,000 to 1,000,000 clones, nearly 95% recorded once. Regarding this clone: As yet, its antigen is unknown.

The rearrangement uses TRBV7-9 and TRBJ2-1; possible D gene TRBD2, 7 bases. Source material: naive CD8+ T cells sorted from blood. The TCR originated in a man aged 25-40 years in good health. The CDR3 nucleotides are TGTGCCAGCAGCCCCTCCCGGGGGGCGGGACCTTACAATGAGCAGTTCTTC. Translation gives CASSPSRGAGPYNEQFF. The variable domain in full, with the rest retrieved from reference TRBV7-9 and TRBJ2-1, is DTGVSQNPRHKITKRGQNVTFRCDPISEHNRLYWYRQTLGQGPEFLTYFQNEAQLEKSRLLSDRFSAERPKGSFSTLEIQRTEQGDSAMYLCASSPSRGAGPYNEQFFGPGTRLTVL.